A single sample is the source of the 10 T cell receptor beta chains below, sequenced in a study of PD-1 blockade in classical Hodgkin lymphoma. The table came from immunoSEQ multiplex PCR; TCRdb's copy has only in-frame clones and leaves some out. The table shows approximately 51,000 clones, with roughly 66% occurring only once. Every patient was affected by relapse after autologous stem cell transplantation, while exposure to brentuximab vedotin was not uniform. This specimen consisted of peripheral blood mononuclear cells (PBMCs), obtained before the second cycle of nivolumab. These receptors all come from a human donor with classical Hodgkin lymphoma.

In its sample, this clone was seen a few times. The chain uses TRBV6-1 and TRBJ2-5; TRBD2 agrees at 9 bases. The germline gives CDR1 MNHNS, CDR2 SASEGT. The CDR3 loop spans 14 amino acids. The trim removed 9 bases at V and 2 bases at J, leaving 7 bases unmatched. CDR3 loop: CASDSGSGQETQYF. CDR3 nucleotide sequence: TGTGCCAGTGATAGCGGGAGTGGGCAAGAGACCCAGTACTTC.

This clone was detected only a few times. The chain couples TRBV6-1 to TRBJ1-5; D not resolved. Germline CDR1 is MNHNS and CDR2 is SASEGT. V was clipped by 4 bases and J by 6 bases, with 7 bases between them. The CDR3 spans 12 residues. CDR3 in amino acids: CASSVGSQPQHF. The DNA of the CDR3 is TGTGCCAGCAGTGTAGGATCTCAGCCCCAGCATTTT.

The rearrangement uses TRBV7-3 and TRBJ2-7; 9 bases line up with TRBD1. The CDR3 sequence is 15 residues long. CDR1 is SGHTA, CDR2 FQGTGA, per germline. The V gene end was trimmed by 5 bases and the J gene end by 5 bases; junction bases not matched to a gene: 10. This chain's CDR3 is CASSPQAGTGNEQYF. The CDR3 bases are TGTGCCAGCAGCCCACAAGCGGGGACAGGGAACGAGCAGTACTTC.

The chain is built from TRBV6-5 and TRBJ1-1; D not certain. The CDR3 extends over 13 amino acids. Germline V lookup: CDR1 MNHEY, CDR2 SVGAGI. Trimming removed 6 bases at V and 0 bases at J, with 8 bases between. Here the CDR3 reads CASSGNMNTEAFF. The CDR3 DNA reads as TGTGCCAGCAGCGGGAACATGAACACTGAAGCTTTCTTT.

The V gene is TRBV18, the J gene TRBJ2-1; D may be TRBD1 or TRBD2 (6 bases each). V was cut by 1 base and J by 3 bases, with 13 bases left in between. The CDR3 sequence is 16 residues long. The germline gives CDR1 KGHSH, CDR2 LQKENI. The chain's CDR3 is CASSPQPGAHYNEQFF. For the CDR3, the DNA is TGTGCCAGCTCACCACAACCGGGGGCGCACTACAATGAGCAGTTCTTC.

The chain joins TRBV6-6 to TRBJ2-1; D may match TRBD1 or TRBD2 (5 bases each). This CDR3 comprises 16 residues. Trimming shortened V by 5 bases and J by 7 bases, and 21 bases separated the two germline ends. CDR1 MNHNY and CDR2 SVGAGI come from the germline V gene (reference sequence). CDR3 protein: CASSPYGTTLGNEQFF. CDR3 nucleotides: TGTGCCAGCAGTCCCTACGGGACCACATTAGGGAATGAGCAGTTCTTC.

The rearrangement uses TRBV6-5 and TRBJ2-2; D perhaps matches TRBD1 (6 bases). CDR1 MNHEY and CDR2 SVGAGI come from the germline V gene. The CDR3 consists of 16 residues. V was trimmed by 2 bases and J by 5 bases, leaving 15 bases between them. The CDR3 bases are TGTGCCAGCAGTTACAGTCCCGGGACATTGACCGGGGAGCTGTTTTTT. The encoded protein is CASSYSPGTLTGELFF.

This rearrangement joins TRBV30 to TRBJ1-1; possibly TRBD1 for D (5 bases). This CDR3 is 15 amino acids long. Germline loops: CDR1 GTSNPN, CDR2 SVGIG (reference sequence). Trimming took 1 base from V and 0 from J, leaving 12 bases between them. The CDR3 is CAWSDSGTVNTEAFF. DNA for the CDR3: TGTGCCTGGAGTGACTCGGGGACGGTGAACACTGAAGCTTTCTTT.

CDR3 residues: CASSYSGGSSYNEQFF. The CDR3 coding sequence is TGTGCCAGCAGTTACTCAGGCGGGAGCTCCTACAATGAGCAGTTCTTC. The V and J genes are TRBV6-5 and TRBJ2-1, with TRBD2 matching 7 bases. The germline CDR1 and CDR2 sequences are MNHEY and SVGAGI. With V trimmed by 0 bases and J by 0 bases, 2 bases remained unmatched. The CDR3 contains 16 residues.

V and J are TRBV4-1 and TRBJ2-7; D might be TRBD1 or TRBD2, each matching 5 bases. Trimming left V 0 bases short and J 3 bases short, with 12 bases between. This CDR3 has 15 amino acids. Germline assignment: CDR1 MGHRA and CDR2 YSYEKL. CDR3 region: CASSQDGTPGYEQYF. The CDR3 DNA follows: TGCGCCAGCAGCCAAGATGGGACCCCCGGCTACGAGCAGTACTTC.